This T cell receptor (beta chain) was sequenced during a study of cytomegalovirus exposure and HLA in healthy donors (dated by TCRdb to the late 2010s). About the study as a whole: In an earlier analysis of 550 to 750 of the donors, 250 to 300 Gb of sequence data and 100 million or so unique TCR beta sequences from about 179 million T cells were reported. Because of strong linkage in the cohort, roughly five DR-DQ haplotypes were treated as single units for association and clustering. HLA typing covered class I and class II loci at four-digit resolution. A later analysis re-examined previously published TCR beta repertoires from about 670 donors and added high-resolution HLA genotyping to investigate patterns of TCR occurrence. A later genetic analysis used genome-wide SNP genotypes for about three fifths of the 666 donors, treating that subset as a discovery cohort. In addition to the first cohort of approximately 670 subjects, a separate validation cohort of 120 different subjects was used. Among approximately 370 genotyped donors of the cohort, an average of around 220,000 unique TCR beta nucleotide sequences was sequenced per donor, of which about 20% were non-productive. An earlier analysis of 587 of the donors used high-throughput TCR beta sequencing to judge whether each TCR beta V gene segment behaved as functional or pseudogenic. Every discovery cohort repertoire had been produced on one sequencing platform. Of the roughly 420 genotyped donors, 81% were placed in the genetic ancestry cluster associated with self-reported Caucasian donors. The number of donors typed differed by locus, with 629-630 for A, B, C, DRB1 and DQB1, about 500 for DQA1, approximately 580 for DPA1, and approximately 470 for DPB1. The study aimed to test whether signatures of past pathogen exposure could be identified by cataloging public T cell receptors. An early release that covered 500 to 800 HLA-typed donors contained approximately 300 gigabases of sequencing data and approximately 85 million unique TCR sequences. Donor age, sex, ethnicity and CMV serostatus were compiled alongside the repertoire data. The study profiled the T cell repertoires of about 640 subjects by immunosequencing and related them to cytomegalovirus serostatus. In the later analysis, no new phenotypic data were used to find candidate immune exposures; instead, reliance was placed on TCR beta sequences and their occurrence across donors. The study combined high-throughput TCR immunosequencing, statistical association of individual TCRs with disease status, and machine learning to predict cytomegalovirus infection status. General conclusions and limits of the study: In a later analysis, TCR association rates were found to vary across HLA loci, with the most associated TCRs seen for DRB1 alleles and the fewest for HLA-C alleles. The only immune exposure information available for the cohort was CMV serostatus. Because counts were too low, roughly 16 rarely observed V segments, including chromosome 9 orphons, were left out of the earlier analysis of a few hundred of the donors. In an earlier analysis of about 600 of the donors, most TCR beta V segments appeared in productive rearrangements about 87% or about 30% of the time, broadly matching IMGT annotations. The 87-base-pair reads could not distinguish some IMGT-functional V segments, including TRBV6-2 and TRBV6-3, so those segments were excluded. At a false discovery rate of 0.05, a later analysis linked approximately 18,000 TCR beta sequences to specific HLA alleles. When HLA alleles, especially DR and DQ, strongly co-occurred, attributing TCR associations to individual alleles was difficult. The study listed 150 to 200 TCR beta chains as associated with cytomegalovirus. Compared with equally common non-associated chains, HLA-associated TCR beta chains in a later analysis were more clonally expanded and had lower generation probabilities. Most TCR sequences were observed very rarely across donors, whereas some public TCRs were present in many individuals. The classifier was reported to diagnose cytomegalovirus status with high specificity and sensitivity in both the original cohort and the validation cohort. According to a later analysis, parvovirus B19, influenza, CMV and Epstein-Barr virus appeared linked to several top co-occurrence clusters. The sequencing pipeline was judged likely to have produced a cluster of highly shared sequence variants as a technical artifact. A few of the identified cytomegalovirus-associated TCR beta chains were confirmed in vitro to be specific for cytomegalovirus antigens. In a later genetic analysis, fewer N-insertions in productive TCRs were reported among donors in an Asian-associated ancestry cluster than the approximately 630-donor mean. The authors suggested that the approach could potentially be extended to other disease states and immunological phenotypes. HLA typing was unavailable for some donors at each locus, so association tests used only the typed subset. Roughly uniform sequencing depth across donors was assumed in presence/absence analyses, although this assumption may not hold. Linkage disequilibrium might explain the correlated functional status among segregating V segments, but an unknown experimental factor could not be ruled out. Only TCR beta chains were sequenced in this cohort, and the absence of alpha or paired-chain data limited detectable features. A later genetic analysis associated a missense DCLRE1C variant with V-gene and J-gene trimming of TCR beta chains, and an independent cohort replicated the association. A later analysis found that most CMV-associated TCR beta chains appeared HLA-restricted, with HLA associations seemingly driven largely by CMV exposure. A further reported finding was that TCR beta sequences accurately predicted the HLA-A and HLA-B alleles for most subjects in the first cohort.

About this clone itself: Its binding antigen is unknown. It has no much larger one-base neighbor in the sample; base qualities were not kept.

Libraries were built with the immunoSEQ multiplex PCR assay. The multiplex PCR relied on a mix of 60 forward primers for TCR Vbeta segments and 13 reverse primers for TCR Jbeta segments. The CDR3 region of rearranged TCR beta genes was amplified from genomic DNA by a multiplex PCR assay. On the Illumina HiSeq System, the amplified TCR beta libraries were sequenced as 87-base-pair reads. Concerning the study's data processing: In a later analysis, 70 million to 95 million unique TCR beta chains were counted across the approximately 670 repertoires, and about 9.9 million of these chains were shared by at least two donors. Raw reads were error-corrected and collapsed into unique sequences with a nearest-neighbor algorithm that merged closely related sequences to remove PCR and sequencing errors. To assign V, D and J gene segments, CDR3 sequences were aligned to IMGT reference sequences. For a sequence to be retained, a match of at least six nucleotides to both a V gene segment and a J gene segment was required. A rearrangement counted as productive if the CDR3 had no stop codons and remained in frame with V and J, and every other rearrangement counted as non-productive. Following IMGT convention, CDR3 was defined as the stretch from the second conserved V-encoded cysteine up to the conserved J-encoded phenylalanine. In an earlier analysis of around 570 of the donors, sequences lacking an unambiguous match to a single V gene segment were excluded. An earlier analysis of several hundred of the donors called V segments functional above 56.7% productive rearrangements and segregating when the between-donor standard deviation exceeded 5%. To diagnose cytomegalovirus status from the catalog of TCR beta chain sequences, a statistical classification framework was built. In a later analysis, V and J genes were assigned by comparing TCR nucleotide sequences against IMGT/GENE-DB human TR gene sequences. The TCRdist pipeline was used in a later analysis to assign CDR3 sequences and most-parsimonious VDJ recombination scenarios. A later analysis defined each TCR beta chain by its CDR3 amino acid sequence plus V-gene family, and excluded reads lacking a unique V-gene family. A later analysis removed over 500 highly shared, low-generation-probability nucleotide sequences to deal with suspected cross-contamination and a sequencing artifact. In a later analysis, a clonal expansion index was calculated for each public chain from normalized within-repertoire ranks of inferred template counts. In a later analysis, generation probabilities were computed using a VDJ recombination model fitted to out-of-frame rearrangements, and the results were checked against IGoR. In a later analysis, TCR-TCR, TCR-HLA and TCR-CMV co-occurrence was scored with hypergeometric tests, and a repertoire-size bias correction was applied to TCR pairs. In a later analysis, false discovery rates were estimated by permuting HLA or CMV assignments 20 times. In a later analysis, co-occurring TCRs were grouped using DBSCAN, and TCRdist sequence similarity was added for clustering within HLA-allele-positive subsets. Co-occurrence clustering excluded repertoires with fewer than 30,000 or more than 120,000 public chains, plus five with anomalous nucleotide sharing. Held by TCRdb, this immuneACCESS table contains in-frame sequences only and omits some clones. Under half of the omission traces to an unresolved V gene where checked; the cause of the rest is unknown. That table gives V, J and clone size, and the DNA gave D and trimming. The sample includes more than 150,000 clones, with around 72% observed a single time. 2.5% to 3.5% of the sample is held by the ten biggest clonotypes.

Inclusive of the bounding cysteine and phenylalanine, the CDR3 is 13 residues long. Of the read, only the CDR3 DNA is kept; its 39 bases are in frame from base 1. Via the germline V gene (reference sequence), CDR1 is MNHEY and CDR2 SMNVEV. V is pared back by 7 bases and J by 4 bases, with 11 bases lying between the germline termini. The cohort was made up of 666 healthy bone marrow donors. At the time of sampling, all cohort members were nominally healthy, though unrecorded immune exposures were likely present. The donor tested CMV seropositive, placing the donor among the 289 seropositive members of the cohort. Every donor gave a peripheral blood sample, and the peripheral blood mononuclear cells from that sample were used for TCR beta sequencing. Genomic DNA extraction from the blood cell samples was performed with the Qiagen DNeasy Blood Extraction Kit.

This receptor was obtained from a woman between 45 and 60 years old in good health and CMV-seropositive. Recombination joined TRBV27 with TRBJ1-5; the best D guess is TRBD1, with 5 bases matching. Sequenced sample: PBMCs. The nucleotides are TGTGCCAGCACCCAGGGTCGGAATCAGCCCCAGCATTTT. Its translation reads: CASTQGRNQPQHF.